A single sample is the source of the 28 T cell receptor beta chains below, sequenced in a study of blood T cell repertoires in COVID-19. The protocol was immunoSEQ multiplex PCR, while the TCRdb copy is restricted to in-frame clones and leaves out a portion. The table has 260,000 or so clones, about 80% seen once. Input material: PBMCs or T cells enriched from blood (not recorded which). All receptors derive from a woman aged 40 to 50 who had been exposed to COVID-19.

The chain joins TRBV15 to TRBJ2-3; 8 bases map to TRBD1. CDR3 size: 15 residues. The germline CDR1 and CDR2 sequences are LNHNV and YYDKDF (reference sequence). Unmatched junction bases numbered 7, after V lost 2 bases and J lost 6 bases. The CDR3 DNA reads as TGTGCCACCAGCAGACCTGGGACAGGTGATGATACGCAGTATTTT. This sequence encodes CATSRPGTGDDTQYF.

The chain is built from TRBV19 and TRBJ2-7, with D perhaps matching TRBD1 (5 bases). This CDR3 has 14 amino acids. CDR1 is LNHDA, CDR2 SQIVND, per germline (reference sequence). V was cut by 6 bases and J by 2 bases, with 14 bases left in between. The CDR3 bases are TGTGCCAGTAGGACTTCAGGGTCAACCTACGAGCAGTACTTC. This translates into CASRTSGSTYEQYF.

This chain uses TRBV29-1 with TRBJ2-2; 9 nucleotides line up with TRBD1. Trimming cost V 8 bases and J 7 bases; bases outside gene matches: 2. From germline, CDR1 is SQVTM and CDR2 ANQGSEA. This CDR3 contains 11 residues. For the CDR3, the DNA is TGCAGCACAGGGGGCGGCGGGGAGCTGTTTTTT. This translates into CSTGGGGELFF.

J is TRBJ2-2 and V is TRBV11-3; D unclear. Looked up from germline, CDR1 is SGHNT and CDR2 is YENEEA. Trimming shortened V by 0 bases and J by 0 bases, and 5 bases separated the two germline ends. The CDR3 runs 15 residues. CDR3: CASSLDGANTGELFF. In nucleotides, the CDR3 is TGTGCCAGCAGCTTAGACGGTGCGAACACCGGGGAGCTGTTTTTT.

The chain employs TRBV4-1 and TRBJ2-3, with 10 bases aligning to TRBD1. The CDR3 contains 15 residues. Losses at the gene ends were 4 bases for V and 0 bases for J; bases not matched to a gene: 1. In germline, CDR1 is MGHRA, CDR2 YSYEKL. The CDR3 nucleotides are TGCGCCAGCAGCCGGGGACAGGGGAGCACAGATACGCAGTATTTT. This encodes CASSRGQGSTDTQYF.

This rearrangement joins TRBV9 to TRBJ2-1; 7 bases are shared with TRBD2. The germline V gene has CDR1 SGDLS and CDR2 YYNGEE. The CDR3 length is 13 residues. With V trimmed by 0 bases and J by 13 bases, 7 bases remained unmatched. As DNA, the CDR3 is TGTGCCAGCAGCGTAGGGGAGGGGCATAGCCAGTTCTTC. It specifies CASSVGEGHSQFF.

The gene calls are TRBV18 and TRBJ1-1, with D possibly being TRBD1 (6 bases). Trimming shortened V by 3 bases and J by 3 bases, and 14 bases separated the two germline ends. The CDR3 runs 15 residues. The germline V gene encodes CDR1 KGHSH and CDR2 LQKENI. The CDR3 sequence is CASSPAGARDTEAFF. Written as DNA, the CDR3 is TGTGCCAGCTCACCCGCAGGGGCAAGGGACACTGAAGCTTTCTTT.

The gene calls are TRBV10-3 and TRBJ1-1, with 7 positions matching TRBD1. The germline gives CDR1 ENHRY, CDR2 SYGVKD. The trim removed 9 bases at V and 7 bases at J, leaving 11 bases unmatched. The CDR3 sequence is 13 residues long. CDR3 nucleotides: TGTGCCATAAGTAAGGGACAGACTAATGAAGCTTTCTTT. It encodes CAISKGQTNEAFF.

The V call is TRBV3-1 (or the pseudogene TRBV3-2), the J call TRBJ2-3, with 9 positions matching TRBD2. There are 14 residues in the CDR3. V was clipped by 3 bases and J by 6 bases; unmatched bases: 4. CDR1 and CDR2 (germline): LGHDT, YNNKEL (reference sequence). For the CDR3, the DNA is TGTGCCAGCAGCCAGCGGGGGGGCATGGATACGCAGTATTTT. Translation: CASSQRGGMDTQYF.

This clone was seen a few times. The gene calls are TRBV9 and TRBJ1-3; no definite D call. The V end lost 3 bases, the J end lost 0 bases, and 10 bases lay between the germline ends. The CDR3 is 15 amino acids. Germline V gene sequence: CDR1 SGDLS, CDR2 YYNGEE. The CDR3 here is CASSAAGISGNTIYF. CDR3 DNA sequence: TGTGCCAGCAGCGCGGCAGGAATCTCTGGAAACACCATATATTTT.

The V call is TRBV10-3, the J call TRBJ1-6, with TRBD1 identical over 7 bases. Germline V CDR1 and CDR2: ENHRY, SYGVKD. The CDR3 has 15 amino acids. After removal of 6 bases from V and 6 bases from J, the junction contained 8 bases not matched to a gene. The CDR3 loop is CAISPDRPINSPLHF. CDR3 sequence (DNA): TGTGCCATCAGCCCGGACAGGCCGATTAATTCACCCCTCCACTTT.

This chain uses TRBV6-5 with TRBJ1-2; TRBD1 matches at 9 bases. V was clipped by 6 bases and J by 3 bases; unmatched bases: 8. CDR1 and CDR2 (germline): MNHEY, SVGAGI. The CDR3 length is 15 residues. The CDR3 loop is CASSPGQGRDYGYTF. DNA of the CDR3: TGTGCCAGCAGCCCCGGACAGGGGAGGGACTATGGCTACACCTTC.

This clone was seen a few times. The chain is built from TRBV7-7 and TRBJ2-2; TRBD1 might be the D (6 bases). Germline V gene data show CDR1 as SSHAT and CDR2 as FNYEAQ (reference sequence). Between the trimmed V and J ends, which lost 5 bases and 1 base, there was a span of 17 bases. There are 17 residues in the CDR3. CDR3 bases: TGTGCCAGCAGCCATGGTCGTGGACAGCTGAACACCGGGGAGCTGTTTTTT. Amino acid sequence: CASSHGRGQLNTGELFF.

The CDR3 DNA reads TGTGCCACCAGCAGAGAAAGCGGGGGCCCCTACGAGCAGTACTTC. It encodes CATSRESGGPYEQYF. The chain uses TRBV15 and TRBJ2-7; 8 bases are a match to TRBD2. The germline V gene encodes CDR1 LNHNV and CDR2 YYDKDF (reference sequence). After removal of 0 bases from V and 2 bases from J, the junction contained 3 bases not matched to a gene. CDR3 length: 15 amino acids.

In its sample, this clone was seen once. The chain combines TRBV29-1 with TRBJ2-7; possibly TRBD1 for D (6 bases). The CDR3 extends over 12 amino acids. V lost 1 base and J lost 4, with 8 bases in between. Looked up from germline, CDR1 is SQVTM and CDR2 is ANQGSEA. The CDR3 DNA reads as TGCAGCGTTGAAGCAGGGACATACGAGCAGTACTTC. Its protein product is CSVEAGTYEQYF.

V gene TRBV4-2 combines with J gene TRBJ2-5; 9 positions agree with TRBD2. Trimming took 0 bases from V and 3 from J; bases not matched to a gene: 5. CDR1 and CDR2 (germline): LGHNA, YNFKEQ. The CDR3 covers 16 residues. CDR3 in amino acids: CASSQDPAGGKETQYF. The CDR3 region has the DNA TGTGCCAGCAGCCAAGATCCAGCGGGGGGCAAAGAGACCCAGTACTTC.

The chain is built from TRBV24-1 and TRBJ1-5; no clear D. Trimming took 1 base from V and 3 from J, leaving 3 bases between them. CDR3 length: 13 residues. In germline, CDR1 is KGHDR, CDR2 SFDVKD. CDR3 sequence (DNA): TGTGCCACCAGTGATTTATACAATCAGCCCCAGCATTTT. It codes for CATSDLYNQPQHF.

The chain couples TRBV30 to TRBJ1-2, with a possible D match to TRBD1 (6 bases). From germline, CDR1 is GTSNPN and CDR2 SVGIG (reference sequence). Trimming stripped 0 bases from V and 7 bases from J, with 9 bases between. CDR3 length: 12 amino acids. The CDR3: CAWSVRRGGYTF. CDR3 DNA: TGTGCCTGGAGTGTACGCAGGGGTGGCTACACCTTC.

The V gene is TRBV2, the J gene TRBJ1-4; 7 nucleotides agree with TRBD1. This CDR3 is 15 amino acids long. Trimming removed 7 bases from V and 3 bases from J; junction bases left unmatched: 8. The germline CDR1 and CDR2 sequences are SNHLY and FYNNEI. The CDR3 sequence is CASMWGTAPNEKLFF. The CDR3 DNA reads TGTGCCAGCATGTGGGGGACAGCTCCTAATGAAAAACTGTTTTTT.

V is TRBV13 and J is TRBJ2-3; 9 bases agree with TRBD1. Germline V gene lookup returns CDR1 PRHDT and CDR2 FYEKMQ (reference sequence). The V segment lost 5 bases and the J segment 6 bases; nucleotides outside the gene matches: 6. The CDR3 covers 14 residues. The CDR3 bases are TGTGCCAGCAGCCCTAGGACAGGGGTGGATACGCAGTATTTT. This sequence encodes CASSPRTGVDTQYF.

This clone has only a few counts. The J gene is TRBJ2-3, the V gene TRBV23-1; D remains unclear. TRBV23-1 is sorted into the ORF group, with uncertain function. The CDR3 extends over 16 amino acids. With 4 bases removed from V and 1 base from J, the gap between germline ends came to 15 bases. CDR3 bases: TGCGCCAGCAGTCCAACCAAGAGGAGTTGCACAGATACGCAGTATTTT. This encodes CASSPTKRSCTDTQYF.

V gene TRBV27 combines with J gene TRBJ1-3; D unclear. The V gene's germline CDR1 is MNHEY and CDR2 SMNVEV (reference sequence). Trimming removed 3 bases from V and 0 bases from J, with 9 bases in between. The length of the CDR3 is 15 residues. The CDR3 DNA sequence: TGTGCCAGCAGTTTGACACACCGCTCTGGAAACACCATATATTTT. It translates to CASSLTHRSGNTIYF.

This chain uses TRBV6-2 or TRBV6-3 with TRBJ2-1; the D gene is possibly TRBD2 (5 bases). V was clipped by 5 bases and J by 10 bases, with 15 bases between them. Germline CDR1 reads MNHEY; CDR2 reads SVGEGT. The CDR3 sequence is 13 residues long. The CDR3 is CASSTGLSREQFF. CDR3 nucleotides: TGTGCCAGCAGTACCGGACTTTCTAGGGAGCAGTTCTTC.

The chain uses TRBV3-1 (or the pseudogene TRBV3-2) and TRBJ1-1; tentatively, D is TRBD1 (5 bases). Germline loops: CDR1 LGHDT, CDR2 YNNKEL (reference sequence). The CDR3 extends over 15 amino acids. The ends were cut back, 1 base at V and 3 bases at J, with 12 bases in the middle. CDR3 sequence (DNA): TGTGCCAGCAGCCAAGTCCAGGGTCGAGACACTGAAGCTTTCTTT. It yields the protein CASSQVQGRDTEAFF.

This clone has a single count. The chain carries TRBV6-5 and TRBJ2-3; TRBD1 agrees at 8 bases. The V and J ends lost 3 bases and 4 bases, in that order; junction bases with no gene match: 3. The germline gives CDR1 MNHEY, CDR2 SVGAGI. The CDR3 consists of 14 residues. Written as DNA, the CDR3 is TGTGCCAGCAGTTATTCACAGGGGGCAGATACGCAGTATTTT. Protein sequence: CASSYSQGADTQYF.

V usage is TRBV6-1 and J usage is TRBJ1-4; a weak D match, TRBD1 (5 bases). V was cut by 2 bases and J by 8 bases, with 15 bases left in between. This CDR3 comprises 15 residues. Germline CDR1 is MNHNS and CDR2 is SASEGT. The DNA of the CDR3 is TGTGCCAGCAGTGAAATGGAGGGGTTCTCAGAAAAACTGTTTTTT. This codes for CASSEMEGFSEKLFF.

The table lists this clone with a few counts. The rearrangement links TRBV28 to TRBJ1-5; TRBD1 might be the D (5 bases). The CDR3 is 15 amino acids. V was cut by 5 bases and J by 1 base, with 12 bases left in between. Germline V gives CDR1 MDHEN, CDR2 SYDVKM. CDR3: CASSREEGSNQPQHF. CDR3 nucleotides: TGTGCCAGCAGTAGGGAGGAGGGGAGCAATCAGCCCCAGCATTTT. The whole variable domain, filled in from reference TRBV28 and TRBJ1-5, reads DVKVTQSSRYLVKRTGEKVFLECVQDMDHENMFWYRQDPGLGLRLIYFSYDVKMKEKGDIPEGYSVSREKKERFSLILESASTNQTSMYLCASSREEGSNQPQHFGDGTRLSIL.

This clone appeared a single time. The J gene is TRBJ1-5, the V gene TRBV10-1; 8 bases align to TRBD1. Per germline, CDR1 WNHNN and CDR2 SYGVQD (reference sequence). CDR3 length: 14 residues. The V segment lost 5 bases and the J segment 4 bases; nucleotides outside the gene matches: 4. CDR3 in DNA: TGCGCCAGCAGTCCCTACAGGGGGAATCAGCCCCAGCATTTT. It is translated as CASSPYRGNQPQHF.